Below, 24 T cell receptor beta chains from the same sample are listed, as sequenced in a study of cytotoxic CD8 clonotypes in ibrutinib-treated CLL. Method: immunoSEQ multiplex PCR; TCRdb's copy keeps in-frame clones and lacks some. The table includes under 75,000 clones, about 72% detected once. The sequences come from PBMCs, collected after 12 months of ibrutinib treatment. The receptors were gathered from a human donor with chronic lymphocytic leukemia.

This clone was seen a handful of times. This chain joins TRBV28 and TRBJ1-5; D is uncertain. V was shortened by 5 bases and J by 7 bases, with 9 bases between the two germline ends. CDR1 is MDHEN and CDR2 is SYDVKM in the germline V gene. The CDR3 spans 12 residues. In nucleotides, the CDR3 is TGTGCCAGCAGTCCCGACGGGCAGCCCCAGCATTTT. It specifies CASSPDGQPQHF.

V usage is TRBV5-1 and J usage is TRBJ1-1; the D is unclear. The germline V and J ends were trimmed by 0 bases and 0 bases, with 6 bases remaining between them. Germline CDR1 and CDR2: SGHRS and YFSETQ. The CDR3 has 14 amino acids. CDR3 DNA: TGCGCCAGCAGCTTGGCTTCCATGAACACTGAAGCTTTCTTT. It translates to CASSLASMNTEAFF.

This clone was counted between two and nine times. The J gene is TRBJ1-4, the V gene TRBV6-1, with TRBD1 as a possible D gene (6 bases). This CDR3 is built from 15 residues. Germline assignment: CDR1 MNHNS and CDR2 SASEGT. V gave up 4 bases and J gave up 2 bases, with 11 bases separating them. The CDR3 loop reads CASSVTTGTNEKLFF. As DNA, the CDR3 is TGTGCCAGCAGTGTAACAACAGGGACTAATGAAAAACTGTTTTTT.

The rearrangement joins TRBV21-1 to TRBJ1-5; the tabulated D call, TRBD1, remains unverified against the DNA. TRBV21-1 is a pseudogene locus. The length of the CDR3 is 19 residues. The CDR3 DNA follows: TGTGCCAGCAGCAAAGTTCTGGACAGGGGACGGAATAGCAATCAGCCCCAGCATTTT. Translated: CASSKVLDRGRNSNQPQHF.

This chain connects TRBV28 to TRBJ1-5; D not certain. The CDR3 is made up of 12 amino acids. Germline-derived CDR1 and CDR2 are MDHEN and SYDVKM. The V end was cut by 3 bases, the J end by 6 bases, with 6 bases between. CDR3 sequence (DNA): TGTGCCAGCAGTTTCTCTGGTCAGCCCCAGCATTTT. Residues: CASSFSGQPQHF.

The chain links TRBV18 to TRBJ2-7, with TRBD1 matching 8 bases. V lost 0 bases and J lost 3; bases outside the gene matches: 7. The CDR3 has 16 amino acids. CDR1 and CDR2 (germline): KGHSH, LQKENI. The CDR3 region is CASSPPDRGPRYEQYF. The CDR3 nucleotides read TGTGCCAGCTCACCACCTGACAGGGGACCCCGCTACGAGCAGTACTTC.

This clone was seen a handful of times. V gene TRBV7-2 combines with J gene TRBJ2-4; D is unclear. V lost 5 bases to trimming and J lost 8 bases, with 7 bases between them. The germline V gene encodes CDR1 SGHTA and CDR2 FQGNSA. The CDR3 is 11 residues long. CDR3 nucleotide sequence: TGTGCCAGCAGCCCGCACGACATTCAGTACTTC. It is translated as CASSPHDIQYF. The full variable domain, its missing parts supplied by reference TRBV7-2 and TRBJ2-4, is GAGVSQSPSNKVTEKGKDVELRCDPISGHTALYWYRQSLGQGLEFLIYFQGNSAPDKSGLPSDRFSAERTGGSVSTLTIQRTQQEDSAVYLCASSPHDIQYFGAGTRLSVL.

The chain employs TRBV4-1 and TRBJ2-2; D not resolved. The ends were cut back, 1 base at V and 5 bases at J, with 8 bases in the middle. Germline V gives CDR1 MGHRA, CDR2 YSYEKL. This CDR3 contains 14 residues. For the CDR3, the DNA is TGCGCCAGCAGCCAAGTTTTGGGAACCGGGGAGCTGTTTTTT. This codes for CASSQVLGTGELFF.

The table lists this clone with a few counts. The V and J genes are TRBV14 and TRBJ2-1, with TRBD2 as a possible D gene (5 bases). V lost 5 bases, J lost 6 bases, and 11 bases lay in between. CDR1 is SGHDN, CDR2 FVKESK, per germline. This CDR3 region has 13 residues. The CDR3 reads CASSKRAFNEQFF. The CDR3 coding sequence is TGTGCCAGCAGCAAGAGGGCTTTCAATGAGCAGTTCTTC.

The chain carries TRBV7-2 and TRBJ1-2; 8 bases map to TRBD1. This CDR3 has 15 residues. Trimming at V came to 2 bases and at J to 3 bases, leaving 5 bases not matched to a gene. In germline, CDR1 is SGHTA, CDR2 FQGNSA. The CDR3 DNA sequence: TGTGCCAGCAGCTTATTGGGGACAGGTGACTATGGCTACACCTTC. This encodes CASSLLGTGDYGYTF.

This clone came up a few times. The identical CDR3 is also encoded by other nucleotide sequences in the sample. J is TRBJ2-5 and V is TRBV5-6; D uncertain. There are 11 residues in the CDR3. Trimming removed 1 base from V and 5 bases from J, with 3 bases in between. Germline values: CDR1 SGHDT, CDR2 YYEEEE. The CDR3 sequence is CASSLRETQYF. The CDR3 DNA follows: TGTGCCAGCAGCTTGAGGGAGACCCAGTACTTC.

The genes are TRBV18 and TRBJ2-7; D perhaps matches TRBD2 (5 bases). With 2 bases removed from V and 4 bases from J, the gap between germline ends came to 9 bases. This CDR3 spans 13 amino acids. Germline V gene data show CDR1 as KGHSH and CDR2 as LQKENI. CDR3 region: CASSPNWEYEQYF. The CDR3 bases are TGTGCCAGCTCACCAAACTGGGAGTACGAGCAGTACTTC.

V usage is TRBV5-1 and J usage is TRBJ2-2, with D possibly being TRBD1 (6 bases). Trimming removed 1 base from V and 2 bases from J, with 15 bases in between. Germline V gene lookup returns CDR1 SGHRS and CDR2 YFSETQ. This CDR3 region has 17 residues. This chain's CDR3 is CASSLRGEQGNTGELFF. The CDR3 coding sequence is TGCGCCAGCAGCTTGCGTGGTGAACAGGGAAACACCGGGGAGCTGTTTTTT.

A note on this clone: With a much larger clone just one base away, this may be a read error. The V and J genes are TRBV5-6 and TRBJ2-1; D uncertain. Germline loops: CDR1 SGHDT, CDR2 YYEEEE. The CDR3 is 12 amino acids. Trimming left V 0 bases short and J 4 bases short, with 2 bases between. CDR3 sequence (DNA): TGTGCCAGCAGCTTGGAGTACAATGAGCAGTTCTTC. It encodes CASSLEYNEQFF.

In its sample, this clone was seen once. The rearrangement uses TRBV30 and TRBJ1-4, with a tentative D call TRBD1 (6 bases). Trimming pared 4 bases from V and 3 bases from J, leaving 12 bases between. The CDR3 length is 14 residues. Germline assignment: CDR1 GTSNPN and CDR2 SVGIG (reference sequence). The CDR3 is CAWNQGNANEKLFF. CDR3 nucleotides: TGTGCCTGGAATCAGGGGAATGCTAATGAAAAACTGTTTTTT.

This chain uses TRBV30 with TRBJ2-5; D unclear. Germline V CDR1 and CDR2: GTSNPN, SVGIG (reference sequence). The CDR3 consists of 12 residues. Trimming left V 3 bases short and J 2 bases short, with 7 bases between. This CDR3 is CAWSERQETQYF. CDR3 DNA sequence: TGTGCCTGGAGCGAACGGCAAGAGACCCAGTACTTC.

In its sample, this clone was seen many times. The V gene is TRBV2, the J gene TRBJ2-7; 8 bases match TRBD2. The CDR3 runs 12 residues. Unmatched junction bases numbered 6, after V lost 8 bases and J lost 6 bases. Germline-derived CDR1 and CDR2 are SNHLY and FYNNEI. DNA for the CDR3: TGTGCCAGCCGGGAGGGAATGGGCGAGCAGTACTTC. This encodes CASREGMGEQYF. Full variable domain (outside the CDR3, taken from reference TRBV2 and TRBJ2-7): EPEVTQTPSHQVTQMGQEVILRCVPISNHLYFYWYRQILGQKVEFLVSFYNNEISEKSEIFDDQFSVERPDGSNFTLKIRSTKLEDSAMYFCASREGMGEQYFGPGTRLTVT.

CDR3 protein: CASSPGTGDTQYF. CDR3 coding DNA: TGTGCCAGCAGCCCAGGGACGGGGGATACGCAGTATTTT. V usage is TRBV11-2 and J usage is TRBJ2-3; either TRBD1 or TRBD2 may supply D (5 bases each). The CDR3 extends over 13 amino acids. CDR1 and CDR2 (germline): SGHAT, FQNNGV. V shed 5 bases and J shed 6 bases, with 12 bases lying between them.

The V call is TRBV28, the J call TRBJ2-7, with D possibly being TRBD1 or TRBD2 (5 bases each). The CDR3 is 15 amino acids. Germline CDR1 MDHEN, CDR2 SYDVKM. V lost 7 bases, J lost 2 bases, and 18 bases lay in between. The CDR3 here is CASTWAGTEPYEQYF. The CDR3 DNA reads TGTGCCAGCACCTGGGCCGGGACCGAGCCCTACGAGCAGTACTTC.

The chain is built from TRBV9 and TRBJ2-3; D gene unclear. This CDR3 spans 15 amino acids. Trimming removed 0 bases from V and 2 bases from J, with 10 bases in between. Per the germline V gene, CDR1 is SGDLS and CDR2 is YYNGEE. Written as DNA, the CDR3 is TGTGCCAGCAGCGTAGGAGACGGCTACACAGATACGCAGTATTTT. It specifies CASSVGDGYTDTQYF.

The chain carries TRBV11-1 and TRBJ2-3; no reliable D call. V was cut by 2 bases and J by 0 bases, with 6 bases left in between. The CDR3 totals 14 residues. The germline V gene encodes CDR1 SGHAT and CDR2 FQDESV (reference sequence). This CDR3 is CASSLRPSTDTQYF. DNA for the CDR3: TGTGCCAGCAGCTTAAGGCCCAGCACAGATACGCAGTATTTT.

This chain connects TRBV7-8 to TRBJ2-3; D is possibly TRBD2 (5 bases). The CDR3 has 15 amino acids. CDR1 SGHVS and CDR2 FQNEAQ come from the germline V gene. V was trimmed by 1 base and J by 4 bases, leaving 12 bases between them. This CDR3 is CASSLDLLGSDTQYF. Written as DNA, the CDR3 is TGTGCCAGCAGCTTAGATTTACTAGGTTCAGATACGCAGTATTTT.

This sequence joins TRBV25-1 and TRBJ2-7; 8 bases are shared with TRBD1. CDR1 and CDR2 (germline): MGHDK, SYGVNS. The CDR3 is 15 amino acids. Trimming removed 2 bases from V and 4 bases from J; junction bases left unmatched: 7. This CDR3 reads CASSEPGQGVYEQYF. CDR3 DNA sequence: TGTGCCAGCAGTGAACCCGGACAGGGAGTATACGAGCAGTACTTC.

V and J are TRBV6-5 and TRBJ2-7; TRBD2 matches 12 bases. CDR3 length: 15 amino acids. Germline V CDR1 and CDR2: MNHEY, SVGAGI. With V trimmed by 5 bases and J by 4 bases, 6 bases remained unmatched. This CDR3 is CASSRPGLAGYEQYF. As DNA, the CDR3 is TGTGCCAGCAGTAGACCGGGACTAGCGGGTTACGAGCAGTACTTC.